What follows is one T cell receptor beta chain and its context. No antigen is known for it. No base quality values were provided; no much bigger clone lies one nucleotide off. This sample was included in a study of cytomegalovirus exposure and HLA in healthy donors (dated by TCRdb to 2016 to 2017). Study-level background: The roughly 700 repertoires of the first cohort and the 95 to 150 validation repertoires were produced on the same platform, according to a later analysis. The study aimed to test whether signatures of past pathogen exposure could be identified by cataloging public T cell receptors. Along with the roughly 700-subject first cohort, a separate validation cohort of over a hundred different subjects was used. The study combined high-throughput TCR immunosequencing, statistical association of individual TCRs with disease status, and machine learning to predict cytomegalovirus infection status. Overall study outcomes, separate from this receptor: A later analysis lacked HLA typing for the validation cohort, so it scored co-occurrence in that cohort across all 120 or so repertoires. In a later analysis, TCRs clustered in the first cohort were found to also tend to co-occur in the approximately 120 validation repertoires, with approximately 95% of cluster scores above 0. The study listed over 150 TCR beta chains as associated with cytomegalovirus. The authors suggested that the approach could potentially be extended to other disease states and immunological phenotypes. In both the original and validation cohorts, the classifier was reported to diagnose cytomegalovirus status with high specificity and sensitivity. In vitro tests confirmed that a few of the cytomegalovirus-associated TCR beta chains recognize cytomegalovirus antigens. Across donors, most TCR sequences were observed very rarely, whereas some public TCRs were present in many individuals.

Donors formed part of the validation cohort, which comprised about 130 subjects and was distinct from the first cohort of 670 or so subjects. CDR1 and CDR2 are drawn from the germline V gene: MDHEN, SYDVKM. The CDR3 holds 18 amino acids from the cysteine to the phenylalanine. Of the read, only the CDR3 DNA is kept; its 54 bases are in frame from base 1. Unmatched junction bases come to 10, with V trimmed by 8 bases and J by 0 bases. The library came from the immunoSEQ multiplex PCR assay. Under the source paper's analysis protocol: A statistical classification framework was developed to diagnose cytomegalovirus status using the catalog of TCR beta chain sequences. Entries here come from immuneACCESS through TCRdb and include only in-frame sequences with V and J called. Some clones fail to appear in such tables; in the studies checked, an unresolved V gene covers under half of the shortfall, and the cause of the remainder is unknown. For V, J and clone size, that table is used; D and trimming come from the DNA. Across this sample there are approximately 54,000 clones, with about nine tenths seen only once. 8.4% of the sample comes from the top ten.

In this chain, TRBV28 is recombined with TRBJ1-6; 10 junctional bases match TRBD1. Specimen: PBMCs. The clonotype originates from a woman between 18 and 29 years old in good health and CMV-seropositive. In nucleotide form, the sequence is TGTGCCAGCGGTACCCTTCGGACAGGGGGCTCCTATAATTCACCCCTCCACTTT. Translated, it gives CASGTLRTGGSYNSPLHF. Full variable domain (CDR3 extended with the reference TRBV28 and TRBJ1-6 proteins): DVKVTQSSRYLVKRTGEKVFLECVQDMDHENMFWYRQDPGLGLRLIYFSYDVKMKEKGDIPEGYSVSREKKERFSLILESASTNQTSMYLCASGTLRTGGSYNSPLHFGNGTRLTVT.